A selection of T cell receptor beta chains follows, all from one sample in a study of patients and donors after allogeneic stem cell transplantation. From the RT-PCR reads, TCRdb called clonotypes with MiXCR, one entry per CDR3 protein. The sample carries about 200,000 distinct CDR3 sequences, around two fifths recorded once. Sequencing used blood, either unsorted or a sorted T cell fraction (not recorded which). The receptors here all came from a human donor who was either an allogeneic HSCT recipient or a stem cell or donor lymphocyte infusion donor (not recorded which). It is not recorded whose cells these are; they may come from a transplant donor. Both conserved end residues are part of each CDR3. A D gene is named only where the DNA matches it firmly. The size of a clone is reported for some rows only, either as once, few or many, or as a class for expanded clones.

>TRBV18|NA|TRBJ2-3|NA
TGTGCCAGCTCACCATACGGGGGAGGCACAGATACGCAGTATTTT
CASSPYGGGTDTQYF
>TRBV4-2|few|TRBJ2-1|TRBD2
TGTGCCAGCAGCCAAGAGCACCATCGGGTAGCGGGGACCTACAATGAGCAGTTCTTC
CASSQEHHRVAGTYNEQFF
>TRBV9|NA|TRBJ2-5|TRBD2
TGTGCCAGCAGCGCCGGGACTAGCGTTTCAGAGACCCAGTACTTC
CASSAGTSVSETQYF
>TRBV29-1|NA|TRBJ2-7|TRBD2
TGCAGCGTAGTAGCGGGACCGTACTACGAGCAGTACTTC
CSVVAGPYYEQYF
>TRBV7-9|NA|TRBJ1-5|NA
TGTGCCAGCAGCCTCGACGGGGTAGGTGATCAGCCCCAGCATTTT
CASSLDGVGDQPQHF
>TRBV29-1|NA|TRBJ2-7|TRBD1
TGCAGCGTTGGGGGGAGACAGGGAGCCTACGAGCAGTACTTC
CSVGGRQGAYEQYF
>TRBV7-2|few|TRBJ1-2|NA
TGTGCCAGCAGCTTGGGTTATGGGAATGGCTACACCTTC
CASSLGYGNGYTF
>TRBV4-1|NA|TRBJ1-4|NA
TGCGCCAGCAGCCACCCCGGGACAACTAATGAAAAACTGTTTTTT
CASSHPGTTNEKLFF
>TRBV29-1|NA|TRBJ2-1|NA
TGCAGCGTTATGGGAGACGGCCACAATGAGCAGTTCTTC
CSVMGDGHNEQFF
>TRBV5-6|NA|TRBJ1-5|TRBD1
TGTGCCAGCAGCAGAACTCCGGGACAGGTACCTAGCAATCAGCCCCAGCATTTT
CASSRTPGQVPSNQPQHF
>TRBV5-6|NA|TRBJ2-3|NA
TGTGCCAGCCTGCTGAGTACTTGGGACACAGATACGCAGTATTTT
CASLLSTWDTDTQYF